The 11 T cell receptor beta chains given below trace back to one sample, sequenced in a study of vaccination and CD4 T cells after COVID-19. The treatment denotes: approximately 9-day PBMC culture with coronavirus spike peptide pools or control peptides (ViraFEST assay). No antigen is known for these receptors. An Oncomine TCR Beta short-read assay was used to sequence the DNA from cultured CD4+ T cells. TCRdb processed the PCR reads anew with MiXCR; each CDR3 protein has one entry. The sample includes approximately 11,000 distinct CDR3 sequences, 40% to 50% of them seen just once. The sample was CD4+ T cells from blood, cultured in vitro. Source of these receptors: a human donor who had recovered from COVID-19.

This clonotype was counted a few times. The V and J genes are TRBV2 and TRBJ2-7; 9 bases match TRBD1. Germline values: CDR1 SNHLY, CDR2 FYNNEI. This CDR3 has 14 residues. After removal of 11 bases from V and 2 bases from J, the junction contained 10 bases not matched to a gene. The CDR3 DNA sequence: TGTGCCGGACAGGGGTCAGGGCCTCCCTACGAGCAGTACTTC. Its protein is CAGQGSGPPYEQYF. Complete variable domain (other parts from reference TRBV2 and TRBJ2-7): EPEVTQTPSHQVTQMGQEVILRCVPISNHLYFYWYRQILGQKVEFLVSFYNNEISEKSEIFDDQFSVERPDGSNFTLKIRSTKLEDSAMYFCAGQGSGPPYEQYFGPGTRLTVT.

The chain employs TRBV6-5 and TRBJ1-5; TRBD1 is a possible D gene (5 bases). Trimming removed 0 bases from V and 2 bases from J, with 8 bases in between. The CDR3 runs to 15 residues. CDR1 MNHEY and CDR2 SVGAGI come from the germline V gene. The CDR3 protein is CASSYSGDGNQPQHF. The CDR3 DNA follows: TGTGCCAGCAGTTACTCAGGGGACGGCAATCAGCCCCAGCATTTT.

This clonotype was found a few times. J is TRBJ2-5 and V is TRBV12-3 or TRBV12-4; TRBD2 matches 8 bases. The CDR3 spans 17 residues. V trimming: 5 bases; J trimming: 4 bases; junction bases outside the gene matches: 15. In nucleotides, the CDR3 is TGTGCCAGCAGTCCCCCTCGGGGGGGGGGCGGGGGAGAGACCCAGTACTTC. It encodes CASSPPRGGGGGETQYF.

In its sample, this clonotype was seen a few times. The chain carries TRBV7-2 and TRBJ2-7; D may be TRBD2 (6 bases). V was clipped by 6 bases and J by 3 bases, with 15 bases between them. The CDR3 is made up of 14 amino acids. The germline V gene has CDR1 SGHTA and CDR2 FQGNSA. The CDR3 DNA reads as TGTGCCAGCAGTCATTATCTTAGCGGCTACGAGCAGTACTTC. Translating gives CASSHYLSGYEQYF. The full variable domain, completed using reference TRBV7-2 and TRBJ2-7, is GAGVSQSPSNKVTEKGKDVELRCDPISGHTALYWYRQSLGQGLEFLIYFQGNSAPDKSGLPSDRFSAERTGGSVSTLTIQRTQQEDSAVYLCASSHYLSGYEQYFGPGTRLTVT.

This chain connects TRBV25-1 to TRBJ2-1, with D possibly called TRBD1 or TRBD2 (6 bases each). The CDR3 is made up of 15 amino acids. The V gene lost 5 bases and the J gene lost 8 bases, with 19 bases spanning the gap. Germline-derived CDR1 and CDR2 are MGHDK and SYGVNS. The CDR3 DNA follows: TGTGCCAGCAGTAGAGGGGGGCAGGGTTTCGATGAGCAGTTCTTC. Protein: CASSRGGQGFDEQFF.

This clonotype was detected only once. V gene TRBV20-1 combines with J gene TRBJ2-6; 8 positions match TRBD2. V lost 5 bases to trimming and J lost 2 bases; unmatched junction nucleotides: 23. The CDR3 consists of 21 residues. Germline lookup yields CDR1 DFQATT and CDR2 SNEGSKA (reference sequence). The CDR3 DNA sequence: TGCAGTGCTCGGAGAGTGCCCGGGGGGCGGGAGGCTATAGCTGGGGCCAACGTCCTGACTTTC. Protein: CSARRVPGGREAIAGANVLTF.

This clonotype was seen a few times. The chain employs TRBV11-2 and TRBJ1-3; D gene uncertain. This CDR3 has 11 residues. V dropped 3 bases and J dropped 10 bases, with 7 bases sitting between them. In germline, CDR1 is SGHAT, CDR2 FQNNGV. This chain's CDR3 is CASSFGLTIYF. DNA of the CDR3: TGTGCCAGCAGCTTCGGTCTTACCATATATTTT.

V gene TRBV12-3 or TRBV12-4 combines with J gene TRBJ1-1; D unclear. The CDR3 sequence is 15 residues long. The germline V and J ends were trimmed by 8 bases and 1 base, with 17 bases remaining between them. DNA for the CDR3: TGTGCCAGCGATATCAGCGAGTTGGGGAACACTGAAGCTTTCTTT. Translation: CASDISELGNTEAFF.

The chain employs TRBV7-8 and TRBJ2-1, with TRBD2 identical over 8 bases. Germline lookup yields CDR1 SGHVS and CDR2 FQNEAQ. The CDR3 runs 17 residues. V trimming: 8 bases; J trimming: 2 bases; junction bases outside the gene matches: 14. CDR3 DNA sequence: TGTGCCAGCCGCCCTTCGGCGGGAGGAGCCCCCTACAATGAGCAGTTCTTC. This encodes CASRPSAGGAPYNEQFF. Based on the CDR3 plus reference TRBV7-8 and TRBJ2-1, the full variable domain is GAGVSQSPRYKVAKRGQDVALRCDPISGHVSLFWYQQALGQGPEFLTYFQNEAQLDKSGLPSDRFFAERPEGSVSTLKIQRTQQEDSAVYLCASRPSAGGAPYNEQFFGPGTRLTVL.

J is TRBJ2-7 and V is TRBV6-4; D possibly matches TRBD1 or TRBD2 (6 bases each). Trimming removed 4 bases at V and 2 bases at J, with 12 bases between. Germline CDR1 MRHNA, CDR2 SNTAGT. CDR3 length: 14 amino acids. The CDR3 region has the DNA TGTGCCAGCAGTGGCGGGACACCGACCTACGAGCAGTACTTC. Its protein is CASSGGTPTYEQYF.

This clonotype turned up a few times. The chain combines TRBV6-1 with TRBJ1-2; D not certain. The V gene lost 0 bases and the J gene lost 8 bases, with 19 bases spanning the gap. CDR3 length: 16 residues. The germline V gene has CDR1 MNHNS and CDR2 SASEGT. The CDR3 region is CASSEALRVEGGGYTF. In DNA, the CDR3 is TGTGCCAGCAGTGAAGCGCTTCGGGTGGAGGGCGGCGGCTACACCTTC.